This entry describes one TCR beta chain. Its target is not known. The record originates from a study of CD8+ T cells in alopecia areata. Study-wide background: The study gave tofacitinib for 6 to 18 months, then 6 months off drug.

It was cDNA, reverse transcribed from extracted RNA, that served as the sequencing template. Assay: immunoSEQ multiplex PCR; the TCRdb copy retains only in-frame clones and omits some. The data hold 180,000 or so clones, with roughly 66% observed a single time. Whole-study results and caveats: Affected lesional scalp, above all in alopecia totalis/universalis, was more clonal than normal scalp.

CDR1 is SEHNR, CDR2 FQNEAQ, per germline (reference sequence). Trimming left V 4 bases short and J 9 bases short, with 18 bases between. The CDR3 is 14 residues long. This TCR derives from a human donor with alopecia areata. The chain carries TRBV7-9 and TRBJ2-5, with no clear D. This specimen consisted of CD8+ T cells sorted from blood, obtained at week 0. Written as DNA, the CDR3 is TGTGCCAGCAGCTCCCCAGACCGACGGCCGGCCCAGTACTTC. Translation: CASSSPDRRPAQYF.